At least ten counts were recorded for the clone carrying this T cell receptor (beta chain). This sample was taken from a study of glioma-infiltrating T cells. Amplification of TCR alpha and beta CDR3 regions from RNA used iRepertoire nested multiplex PCR. TCRdb re-analysed the multiplex PCR reads in MiXCR, keeping a single row per CDR3 protein. The sample shows around 170,000 distinct CDR3 sequences, around 40% of them seen only once. Sequenced input: glioma tissue, nonneoplastic brain tissue, or PBMCs (not recorded which). The source of this sequence is a human donor with low-grade glioma or glioblastoma, undergoing nonglioma brain surgery, or in good health (not recorded which).

The DNA for the CDR3 is TGTGCCAGCAGTGGTGTCTCAGGCGCCGAGCAGTACTTC. Translating it yields CASSGVSGAEQYF. The J gene is TRBJ2-7, the V gene TRBV27; D not resolved. Germline V gives CDR1 MNHEY, CDR2 SMNVEV (reference sequence). This CDR3 spans 13 amino acids. Trimming pared 5 bases from V and 6 bases from J, leaving 14 bases between.